Listed below are T cell receptor beta chains from one sample, sequenced in a study of technical replicates of blood from a few donors. Only in-frame clones appear in the TCRdb table, and some are missing; sequencing was by immunoSEQ multiplex PCR. The sample lists over 90,000 clones; around 96% were seen once. The sequenced sample consisted of T cells isolated from PBMCs. Source of these receptors: a human donor in good health. The conserved cysteine and the conserved F or W are not part of the CDR3 here. The order of the fields is J gene, V gene, CDR3 length, CDR3 protein.

J gene: TRBJ2-7; V gene: TRBV2; CDR3 length: 12; CDR3 protein: ASSARTSDYEQY
J gene: TRBJ2-7; V gene: TRBV30; CDR3 length: 14; CDR3 protein: AWSPTASGGPHEQY
J gene: TRBJ2-7; V gene: TRBV5-8; CDR3 length: 11; CDR3 protein: ASSLAGPYEQY
J gene: TRBJ1-1; V gene: TRBV25-1; CDR3 length: 11; CDR3 protein: ASTRGDTTEAF
J gene: TRBJ1-5; V gene: TRBV28; CDR3 length: 13; CDR3 protein: ASSLGQGFRQPQH
J gene: TRBJ1-2; V gene: TRBV6-5; CDR3 length: 12; CDR3 protein: ASTHQGAAYGYT
J gene: TRBJ2-5; V gene: TRBV27; CDR3 length: 15; CDR3 protein: ASSSRVMTGLRETQY
J gene: TRBJ2-7; V gene: TRBV30; CDR3 length: 12; CDR3 protein: AWSVLAAGYEQY
J gene: TRBJ1-5; V gene: TRBV19; CDR3 length: 13; CDR3 protein: ASSIQHNINQPQH
J gene: TRBJ2-2; V gene: TRBV29-1; CDR3 length: 13; CDR3 protein: SVEGKDTNTGELF
J gene: TRBJ2-1; V gene: TRBV5-6; CDR3 length: 13; CDR3 protein: ASSELDRHYNEQF
J gene: TRBJ1-2; V gene: TRBV30; CDR3 length: 10; CDR3 protein: AWSVLGYGYT
J gene: TRBJ1-5; V gene: TRBV27; CDR3 length: 15; CDR3 protein: ASSASTGTHSNQPQH
J gene: TRBJ1-1; V gene: TRBV5-1; CDR3 length: 12; CDR3 protein: ASSLGQMNTEAF
J gene: TRBJ2-1; V gene: TRBV2; CDR3 length: 13; CDR3 protein: ASSVPMSSYNEQF
J gene: TRBJ2-7; V gene: TRBV7-6; CDR3 length: 13; CDR3 protein: ASSKGQTVSYEQY
J gene: TRBJ2-1; V gene: TRBV7-9; CDR3 length: 11; CDR3 protein: ASGGGGENEQF
J gene: TRBJ2-5; V gene: TRBV9; CDR3 length: 14; CDR3 protein: ASSVLAGVGRETQY
J gene: TRBJ1-2; V gene: TRBV28; CDR3 length: 14; CDR3 protein: ASSFSLGTTNYGYT
J gene: TRBJ2-7; V gene: TRBV6-5; CDR3 length: 12; CDR3 protein: ASSYFDSSYEQY
J gene: TRBJ1-2; V gene: TRBV27; CDR3 length: 13; CDR3 protein: ASSPVRQGFYGYT
J gene: TRBJ1-3; V gene: TRBV9; CDR3 length: 15; CDR3 protein: ASSVVSTPGSGNTIY
J gene: TRBJ2-7; V gene: TRBV9; CDR3 length: 13; CDR3 protein: ASSVGLAPSYEQY
J gene: TRBJ2-2; V gene: TRBV7-7; CDR3 length: 11; CDR3 protein: ASGLGATGELF
J gene: TRBJ2-1; V gene: TRBV10-3; CDR3 length: 15; CDR3 protein: AISGFSEREGYNEQF
J gene: TRBJ2-7; V gene: TRBV6-5; CDR3 length: 12; CDR3 protein: ASSYGGGLYEQY
J gene: TRBJ2-7; V gene: TRBV15; CDR3 length: 13; CDR3 protein: ATSRHRGRSDEQY
J gene: TRBJ1-4; V gene: TRBV9; CDR3 length: 13; CDR3 protein: ASSAEGTTNEKLF
J gene: TRBJ2-7; V gene: TRBV4-2; CDR3 length: 14; CDR3 protein: ASSQDNQGLGDEQY
J gene: TRBJ1-2; V gene: TRBV29-1; CDR3 length: 13; CDR3 protein: SVPMEGSSGYGYT
J gene: TRBJ2-4; V gene: TRBV19; CDR3 length: 9; CDR3 protein: ASSGQNIQY
J gene: TRBJ2-7; V gene: TRBV18; CDR3 length: 10; CDR3 protein: ASSPSGSEQY
J gene: TRBJ2-7; V gene: TRBV5-4; CDR3 length: 13; CDR3 protein: ASSRKGEVGNEQY
J gene: TRBJ2-1; V gene: TRBV4-1; CDR3 length: 11; CDR3 protein: ASSEVIQNEQF
J gene: TRBJ2-7; V gene: TRBV2; CDR3 length: 15; CDR3 protein: ASANLNWTSGSYEQY